This T cell receptor beta chain appears in the sequencing data of a study of radiation and T cells in renal cell carcinoma. Turning to the study itself: Nephrectomy followed 15 Gy stereotactic body radiation by 4 weeks.

Time point defined: baseline pretreatment blood. The treatment was: 15 Gy SBRT to primary tumor, nephrectomy 4 weeks later. Radiation-treated patients gave blood at baseline, week 2 and week 4. V lost 6 bases to trimming and J lost 1 base, with 12 bases between them. Germline V gives CDR1 SGHTS, CDR2 YDEGEE. The CDR3 extends over 14 amino acids. Concerning this clone: The antigen is undetermined.

The study, taken as a whole, reports: In blood, top tumor clones expanded by 2 weeks, shrinking by 4.

Profiling relied on immunoSEQ multiplex PCR, and the TCRdb table lists in-frame clones only, not all of them. Found here are some 140,000 clones, about 88% of them singletons; the top ten hold about 11%. Sequencing was performed on blood, taken from a patient whose treatment included radiotherapy and nephrectomy. The V call is TRBV5-8, the J call TRBJ2-3; the D is unclear. The sequence was obtained from a woman between 50 and 59 years old with renal cell carcinoma. CDR3 DNA: TGTGCCAGCACACGTCTGCTCGGCACAGATACGCAGTATTTT. Encoded protein: CASTRLLGTDTQYF.